The 18 T cell receptor beta chains reported below all come from one sample, sequenced in a study of graft-versus-host responses after intestinal transplantation. Irradiated, violet-dye-labeled stimulators (approximately 200,000) were plated alongside approximately 200,000 CFSE-labeled responders. The method was immunoSEQ multiplex PCR; TCRdb's version includes in-frame clones alone and lacks a portion of them. The top ten hold approximately 13% of the sample, which has some 10,000 clones, about 35% seen once. Sequencing was performed on alloreactive CD8+ T cells from a mixed lymphocyte reaction culture, taken before intestinal transplant. Indicated subset: CFSE-low proliferating T cells sorted from approximately 6-day pre-transplant mixed lymphocyte reaction (GvH or HvG direction). The receptor source for this set is a human patient who received an intestinal transplant.

This chain links TRBV19 with TRBJ2-2; perhaps TRBD2 as D (5 bases). The CDR3 extends over 13 amino acids. V was clipped by 3 bases and J by 6 bases, with 8 bases between them. CDR1 is LNHDA and CDR2 is SQIVND in the germline V gene (reference sequence). The chain's CDR3 is CASSIGGSGELFF. CDR3 coding DNA: TGTGCCAGTAGTATCGGCGGGTCCGGGGAGCTGTTTTTT. The full variable domain, rest sourced from reference TRBV19 and TRBJ2-2, is DGGITQSPKYLFRKEGQNVTLSCEQNLNHDAMYWYRQDPGQGLRLIYYSQIVNDFQKGDIAEGYSVSREKKESFPLTVTSAQKNPTAFYLCASSIGGSGELFFGEGSRLTVL.

This clone came up a few times. V and J are TRBV5-1 and TRBJ2-7; 8 bases map to TRBD1. The V and J ends lost 4 bases and 3 bases, in that order; junction bases with no gene match: 9. CDR1 is SGHRS, CDR2 YFSETQ, per germline. The CDR3 is 15 amino acids. The CDR3 nucleotides are TGCGCCAGCAGCCCTCAACCGGGACAGGTCTACGAGCAGTACTTC. Translation: CASSPQPGQVYEQYF.

Within the sample, this clone is medium-sized. The gene calls are TRBV7-9 and TRBJ2-5; TRBD2 aligns across 7 bases. V was pared by 8 bases and J by 1 base, with 7 bases of the junction left unmatched. The CDR3 has 14 amino acids. Germline loops: CDR1 SEHNR, CDR2 FQNEAQ (reference sequence). The CDR3 region is CASGRVSTQETQYF. Here the CDR3 DNA reads TGTGCCAGCGGGAGGGTGTCCACCCAAGAGACCCAGTACTTC.

This clone has only a few counts. The rearrangement joins TRBV6-5 to TRBJ1-6; TRBD1 matches 9 bases. The CDR3 extends over 14 amino acids. Germline assignment: CDR1 MNHEY and CDR2 SVGAGI. V was clipped by 6 bases and J by 5 bases; unmatched bases: 2. The CDR3 here is CASSHRGHNSPLHF. The CDR3 nucleotides are TGTGCCAGCAGCCACAGGGGGCATAATTCACCCCTCCACTTT.

The J gene is TRBJ2-7, the V gene TRBV10-3, with a tentative D call TRBD1 (5 bases). CDR1 and CDR2 (germline): ENHRY, SYGVKD. V was pared by 3 bases and J by 5 bases, with 11 bases between. The length of the CDR3 is 13 residues. The chain's CDR3 is CAISDYRSNEQYF. The CDR3 DNA follows: TGTGCCATCAGTGATTACAGGAGCAACGAGCAGTACTTC.

In its sample, this clone was seen a few times. V and J are TRBV28 and TRBJ2-5; a weak D match, TRBD1 (6 bases). The germline gives CDR1 MDHEN, CDR2 SYDVKM. The V end was cut by 5 bases, the J end by 5 bases, with 12 bases between. The CDR3 extends over 13 amino acids. In DNA form, the CDR3 reads TGTGCCAGCAGTCTAGGGACATTGGAGACCCAGTACTTC. Protein product: CASSLGTLETQYF.

The V gene is TRBV6-4, the J gene TRBJ1-1; the match to TRBD1 covers 7 bases. Germline V gene data show CDR1 as MRHNA and CDR2 as SNTAGT. CDR3 length: 13 amino acids. V was pared by 7 bases and J by 7 bases, with 9 bases of the junction left unmatched. CDR3 sequence (DNA): TGTGCCAGCACAACAGGGGCCGCTAGTGAAGCTTTCTTT. Translation gives CASTTGAASEAFF.

This clone came up a few times. The chain recombines TRBV2 with TRBJ1-1; D might be TRBD1 (6 bases). V was cut by 8 bases and J by 1 base, with 11 bases left in between. The V gene's germline CDR1 is SNHLY and CDR2 FYNNEI. This CDR3 contains 13 residues. CDR3 DNA: TGTGCCAGCCCGGGGGGCAGGAACACTGAAGCTTTCTTT. It specifies CASPGGRNTEAFF.

The J gene is TRBJ2-1, the V gene TRBV15, with 8 nucleotides matching TRBD1. The CDR3 totals 12 residues. Trimming took 5 bases from V and 15 from J; bases not matched to a gene: 9. Germline V gene data show CDR1 as LNHNV and CDR2 as YYDKDF (reference sequence). The CDR3 region is CATSGVQGDGFF. The CDR3 nucleotides read TGTGCCACCAGCGGAGTACAGGGGGACGGGTTCTTC.

This clone is classed as medium-sized. The V gene is TRBV5-5, the J gene TRBJ1-1, with D possibly TRBD1 on 5 matching bases. CDR3 length: 15 amino acids. Looked up from germline, CDR1 is SGHKS and CDR2 is YYEKEE (reference sequence). V was shortened by 4 bases and J by 1 base, with 14 bases between the two germline ends. CDR3 DNA sequence: TGTGCCAGCAGCCCAACAAGGGGAAGGAACACTGAAGCTTTCTTT. Translated, it gives CASSPTRGRNTEAFF.

This clone was seen only once. The chain employs TRBV19 and TRBJ2-1; D uncertain. Per the germline V gene, CDR1 is LNHDA and CDR2 is SQIVND (reference sequence). The V and J ends lost 2 bases and 4 bases respectively, with 9 bases between them. There are 14 residues in the CDR3. CDR3 residues: CASSITPAYNEQFF. CDR3 in DNA: TGTGCCAGTAGTATAACGCCCGCGTACAATGAGCAGTTCTTC.

As DNA, the CDR3 is TGCGCCAGCAGCCAGGGGGGATCCGAAGCTTTCTTT. Translated, it gives CASSQGGSEAFF. The chain recombines TRBV4-1 with TRBJ1-1, with D possibly being TRBD1 (5 bases). The CDR3 extends over 12 amino acids. V was pared by 3 bases and J by 8 bases, with 10 bases between. The germline CDR1 and CDR2 sequences are MGHRA and YSYEKL.

Relative to its sample, this clone is medium-sized. J is TRBJ1-4 and V is TRBV28, with a possible D match to TRBD1 (5 bases). The germline V gene encodes CDR1 MDHEN and CDR2 SYDVKM. The CDR3 runs 13 residues. V shed 3 bases and J shed 7 bases, with 9 bases lying between them. The CDR3, as DNA: TGTGCCAGCAGTTTGGCGCAGGGTGAAAAACTGTTTTTT. Translation gives CASSLAQGEKLFF. The variable domain in full, with the rest retrieved from reference TRBV28 and TRBJ1-4, is DVKVTQSSRYLVKRTGEKVFLECVQDMDHENMFWYRQDPGLGLRLIYFSYDVKMKEKGDIPEGYSVSREKKERFSLILESASTNQTSMYLCASSLAQGEKLFFGSGTQLSVL.

This sequence joins TRBV30 and TRBJ2-5; 8 bases match TRBD2. CDR1 is GTSNPN, CDR2 SVGIG, per germline (reference sequence). The CDR3 loop spans 14 amino acids. V trimming: 2 bases; J trimming: 3 bases; junction bases outside the gene matches: 5. The CDR3 loop is CAWSPPGGEETQYF. The CDR3 DNA is TGTGCCTGGAGTCCCCCGGGGGGGGAAGAGACCCAGTACTTC.

The rearrangement uses TRBV27 and TRBJ2-4; 16 nucleotides agree with TRBD2. The CDR3 is made up of 18 amino acids. Unmatched junction bases numbered 5, after V lost 5 bases and J lost 1 base. Germline V gene sequence: CDR1 MNHEY, CDR2 SMNVEV (reference sequence). The CDR3 loop reads CASSLGTSGRAAKNIQYF. The CDR3 DNA reads as TGTGCCAGCAGTCTGGGGACTAGCGGGAGGGCCGCCAAAAACATTCAGTACTTC.

This chain joins TRBV14 and TRBJ2-1; a weak D match, TRBD2 (6 bases). V lost 0 bases and J lost 8, with 8 bases in between. CDR3 size: 13 residues. The germline CDR1 and CDR2 sequences are SGHDN and FVKESK. CDR3: CASSQDRGYEQFF. The CDR3 DNA reads TGTGCCAGCAGCCAAGATCGGGGGTATGAGCAGTTCTTC.

The rearrangement links TRBV7-2 to TRBJ2-7; D is possibly TRBD1 (6 bases). Trimming stripped 3 bases from V and 7 bases from J, with 16 bases between. The CDR3 is made up of 14 amino acids. The germline V gene has CDR1 SGHTA and CDR2 FQGNSA. The CDR3 is CASSFPGHSVEQYF. In nucleotides, the CDR3 is TGTGCCAGCAGCTTCCCGGGACATTCGGTTGAGCAGTACTTC.

This chain uses TRBV13 with TRBJ2-3, with D possibly matching TRBD2 (5 bases). Trimming took off 4 bases at V and 3 bases at J, with 23 bases between the two ends. The CDR3 spans 18 residues. Germline V gene lookup returns CDR1 PRHDT and CDR2 FYEKMQ (reference sequence). Here the CDR3 reads CASSSQEGDRAGTDTQYF. For the CDR3, the DNA is TGTGCCAGCAGCTCTCAAGAGGGTGATAGGGCCGGGACAGATACGCAGTATTTT.